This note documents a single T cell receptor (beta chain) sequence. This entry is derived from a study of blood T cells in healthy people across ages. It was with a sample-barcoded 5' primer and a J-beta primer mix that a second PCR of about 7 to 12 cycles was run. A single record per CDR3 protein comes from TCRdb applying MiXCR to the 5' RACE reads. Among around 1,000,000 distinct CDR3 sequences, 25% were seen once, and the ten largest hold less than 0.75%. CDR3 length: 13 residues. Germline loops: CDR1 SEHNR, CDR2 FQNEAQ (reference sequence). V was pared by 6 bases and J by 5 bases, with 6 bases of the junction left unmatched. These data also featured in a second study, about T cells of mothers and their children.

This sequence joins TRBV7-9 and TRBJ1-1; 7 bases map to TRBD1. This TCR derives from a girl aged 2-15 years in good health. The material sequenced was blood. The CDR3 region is CASRSTGVTEAFF. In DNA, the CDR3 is TGTGCCAGCAGATCTACAGGGGTAACTGAAGCTTTCTTT.